The 6 T cell receptor beta chains reported below all come from one sample, sequenced in a study of cytomegalovirus exposure and HLA in healthy donors. PCR employed 60 Vbeta and 13 Jbeta primers. Libraries were prepared by immunoSEQ multiplex PCR; TCRdb keeps only in-frame clonotypes and omits some of them. The sample has approximately 140,000 clones, 75% to 85% seen once. Sequences were obtained from PBMCs. All receptors come from a girl aged 2 to 9 in good health and CMV-seronegative.

The chain uses TRBV4-2 and TRBJ1-1; D is unresolved. CDR3 length equals 14 residues. Trimming took 4 bases from V and 3 from J, leaving 12 bases between them. Germline lookup yields CDR1 LGHNA and CDR2 YNFKEQ. CDR3 amino acids: CASSLNTRHTEAFF. The CDR3 DNA follows: TGTGCCAGCAGCCTCAACACCAGGCACACTGAAGCTTTCTTT.

CDR3 loop: CASSLGPSGGITEAFF. The CDR3, as DNA: TGTGCCAGCAGCTTGGGGCCCTCAGGGGGGATCACTGAAGCTTTCTTT. V is TRBV5-5 and J is TRBJ1-1, with TRBD1 matching over 7 bases. The length of the CDR3 is 16 residues. Germline loops: CDR1 SGHKS, CDR2 YYEKEE (reference sequence). V lost 0 bases to trimming and J lost 4 bases; unmatched junction nucleotides: 9.

The genes are TRBV19 and TRBJ1-3; D may be TRBD1 (6 bases). CDR3 length: 16 amino acids. The ends were cut back, 5 bases at V and 0 bases at J, with 14 bases in the middle. Germline V gene lookup returns CDR1 LNHDA and CDR2 SQIVND (reference sequence). This CDR3 is CASSPTGIFSGNTIYF. The CDR3 DNA reads TGTGCCAGTAGTCCGACAGGTATCTTCTCTGGAAACACCATATATTTT. Based on the CDR3 plus reference TRBV19 and TRBJ1-3, the full variable domain is DGGITQSPKYLFRKEGQNVTLSCEQNLNHDAMYWYRQDPGQGLRLIYYSQIVNDFQKGDIAEGYSVSREKKESFPLTVTSAQKNPTAFYLCASSPTGIFSGNTIYFGEGSWLTVV.

The rearrangement links TRBV2 to TRBJ2-5, with D possibly being TRBD2 (6 bases). Trimming took off 5 bases at V and 4 bases at J, with 8 bases between the two ends. Germline assignment: CDR1 SNHLY and CDR2 FYNNEI. This CDR3 is built from 12 residues. The CDR3 is CASSPGVETQYF. The CDR3 DNA is TGTGCCAGCAGTCCGGGAGTAGAGACCCAGTACTTC.

This clone was recorded only once. The genes are TRBV15 and TRBJ1-5, with 9 bases that match TRBD1. V dropped 6 bases and J dropped 6; count of bases not matched to a gene: 6. The CDR3 contains 14 residues. CDR1 LNHNV and CDR2 YYDKDF come from the germline V gene (reference sequence). CDR3 DNA sequence: TGTGCCACCAGGTTGGGACAGGGCCTTCAGCCCCAGCATTTT. Translating it yields CATRLGQGLQPQHF.

The chain joins TRBV5-4 to TRBJ2-1; possible D gene TRBD2, 6 bases. In germline, CDR1 is SGHNT, CDR2 YYREEE (reference sequence). V lost 5 bases and J 2 bases, leaving 11 bases between the germline ends. The CDR3 covers 14 residues. DNA of the CDR3: TGTGCCAGCAGGTTAGGAGGGGCCTACAATGAGCAGTTCTTC. Protein: CASRLGGAYNEQFF.